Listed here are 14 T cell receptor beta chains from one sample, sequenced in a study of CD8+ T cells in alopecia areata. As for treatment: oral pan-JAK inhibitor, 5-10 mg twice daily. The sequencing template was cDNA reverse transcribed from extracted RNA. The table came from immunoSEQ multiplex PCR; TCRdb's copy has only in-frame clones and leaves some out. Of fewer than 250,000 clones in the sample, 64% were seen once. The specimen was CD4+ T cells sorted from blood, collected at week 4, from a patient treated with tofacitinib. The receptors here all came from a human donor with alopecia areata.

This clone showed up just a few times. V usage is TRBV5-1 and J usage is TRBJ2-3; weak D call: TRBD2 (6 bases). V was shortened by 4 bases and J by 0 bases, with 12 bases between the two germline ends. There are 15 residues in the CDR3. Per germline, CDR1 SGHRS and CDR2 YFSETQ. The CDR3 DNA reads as TGCGCCAGCAGCACACCCGGGACTAGCACAGATACGCAGTATTTT. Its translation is CASSTPGTSTDTQYF.

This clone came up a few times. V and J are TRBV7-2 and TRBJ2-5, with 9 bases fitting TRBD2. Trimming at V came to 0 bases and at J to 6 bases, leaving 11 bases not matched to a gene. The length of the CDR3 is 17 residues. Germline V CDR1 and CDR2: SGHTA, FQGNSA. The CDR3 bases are TGTGCCAGCAGCTTAGCGTCTAGCGGGGTCCCAGGGAAGACCCAGTACTTC. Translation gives CASSLASSGVPGKTQYF.

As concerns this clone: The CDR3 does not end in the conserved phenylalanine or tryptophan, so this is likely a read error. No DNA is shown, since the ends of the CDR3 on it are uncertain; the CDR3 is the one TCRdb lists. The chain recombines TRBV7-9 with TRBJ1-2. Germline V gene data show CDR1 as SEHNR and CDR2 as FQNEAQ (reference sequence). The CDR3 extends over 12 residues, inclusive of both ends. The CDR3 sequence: CASSLLGTSMVV.

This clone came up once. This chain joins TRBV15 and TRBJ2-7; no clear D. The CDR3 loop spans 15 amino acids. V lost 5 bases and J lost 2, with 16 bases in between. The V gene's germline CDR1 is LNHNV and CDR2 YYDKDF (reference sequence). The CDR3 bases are TGTGCCACCAGCGCTAGAGATCGGTCCACCTACGAGCAGTACTTC. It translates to CATSARDRSTYEQYF.

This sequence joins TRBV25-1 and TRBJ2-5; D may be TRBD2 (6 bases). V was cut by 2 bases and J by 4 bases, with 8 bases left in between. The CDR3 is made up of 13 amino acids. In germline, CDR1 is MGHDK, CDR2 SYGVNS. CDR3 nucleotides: TGTGCCAGCAGTGAAGGGGGAGGAGAGACCCAGTACTTC. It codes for CASSEGGGETQYF. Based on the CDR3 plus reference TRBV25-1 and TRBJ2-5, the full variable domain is EADIYQTPRYLVIGTGKKITLECSQTMGHDKMYWYQQDPGMELHLIHYSYGVNSTEKGDLSSESTVSRIRTEHFPLTLESARPSHTSQYLCASSEGGGETQYFGPGTRLLVL.

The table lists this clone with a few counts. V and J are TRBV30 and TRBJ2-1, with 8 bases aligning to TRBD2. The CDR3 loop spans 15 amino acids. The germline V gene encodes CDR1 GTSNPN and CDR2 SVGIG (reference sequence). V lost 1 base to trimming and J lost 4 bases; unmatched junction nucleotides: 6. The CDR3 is CAWSGERGTYNEQFF. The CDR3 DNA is TGTGCCTGGAGTGGTGAGCGGGGGACGTACAATGAGCAGTTCTTC.

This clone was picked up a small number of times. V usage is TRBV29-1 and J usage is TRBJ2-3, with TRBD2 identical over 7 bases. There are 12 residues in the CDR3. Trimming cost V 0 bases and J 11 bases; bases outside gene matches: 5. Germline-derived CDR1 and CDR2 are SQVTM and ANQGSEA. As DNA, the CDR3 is TGCAGCGTTGAAGATGTAGGCGGGGGGCAGTATTTT. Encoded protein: CSVEDVGGGQYF.

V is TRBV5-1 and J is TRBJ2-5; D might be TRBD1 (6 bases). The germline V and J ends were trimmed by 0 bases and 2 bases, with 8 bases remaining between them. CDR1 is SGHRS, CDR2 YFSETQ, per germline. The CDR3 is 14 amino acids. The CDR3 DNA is TGCGCCAGCAGCTTGGTGGGGGCTCAAGAGACCCAGTACTTC. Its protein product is CASSLVGAQETQYF.

The CDR3: CAWSGQVQNIQYF. The CDR3 DNA is TGTGCCTGGAGTGGACAGGTCCAAAACATTCAGTACTTC. J is TRBJ2-4 and V is TRBV30; maybe TRBD1 (6 bases). CDR1 and CDR2 (germline): GTSNPN, SVGIG (reference sequence). The CDR3 spans 13 residues. The germline V and J ends were trimmed by 1 base and 5 bases, with 9 bases remaining between them. The full variable domain, rest sourced from reference TRBV30 and TRBJ2-4, is SQTIHQWPATLVQPVGSPLSLECTVEGTSNPNLYWYRQAAGRGLQLLFYSVGIGQISSEVPQNLSASRPQDRQFILSSKKLLLSDSGFYLCAWSGQVQNIQYFGAGTRLSVL.

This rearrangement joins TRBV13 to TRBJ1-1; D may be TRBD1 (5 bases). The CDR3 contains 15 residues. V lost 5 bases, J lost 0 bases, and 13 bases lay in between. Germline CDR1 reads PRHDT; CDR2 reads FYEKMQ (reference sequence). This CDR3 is CASSHQGGVNTEAFF. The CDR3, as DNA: TGTGCCAGCAGCCACCAGGGTGGGGTGAACACTGAAGCTTTCTTT.

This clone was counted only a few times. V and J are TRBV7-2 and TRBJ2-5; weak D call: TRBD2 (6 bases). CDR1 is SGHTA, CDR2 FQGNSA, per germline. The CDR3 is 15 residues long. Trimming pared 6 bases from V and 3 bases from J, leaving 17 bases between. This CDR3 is CASRGSWGVKETQYF. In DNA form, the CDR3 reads TGTGCCAGCAGGGGCAGTTGGGGGGTAAAAGAGACCCAGTACTTC.

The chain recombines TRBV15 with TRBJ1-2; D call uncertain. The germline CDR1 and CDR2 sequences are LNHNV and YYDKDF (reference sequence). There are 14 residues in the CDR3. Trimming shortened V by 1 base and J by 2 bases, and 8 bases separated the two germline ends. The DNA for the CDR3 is TGTGCCACCAGCAGAGGTCGGCAGAACTATGGCTACACCTTC. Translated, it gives CATSRGRQNYGYTF.

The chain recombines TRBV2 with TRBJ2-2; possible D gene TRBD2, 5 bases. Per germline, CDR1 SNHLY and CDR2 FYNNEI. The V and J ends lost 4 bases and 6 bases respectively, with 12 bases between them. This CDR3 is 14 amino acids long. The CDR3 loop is CASSVRVGPGELFF. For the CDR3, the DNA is TGTGCCAGCAGTGTGAGGGTCGGCCCCGGGGAGCTGTTTTTT.

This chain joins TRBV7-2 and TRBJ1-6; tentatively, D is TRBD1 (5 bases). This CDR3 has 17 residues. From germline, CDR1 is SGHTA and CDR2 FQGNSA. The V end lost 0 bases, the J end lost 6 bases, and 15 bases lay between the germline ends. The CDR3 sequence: CASSLAVQGMGNSPLHF. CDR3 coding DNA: TGTGCCAGCAGCTTAGCAGTGCAGGGTATGGGTAATTCACCCCTCCACTTT.